Detailed here is one T cell receptor beta chain. What it recognizes is unknown. This sample was included in a study of cytomegalovirus exposure and HLA in healthy donors. Study-level findings and limits: The study labeled 150 to 200 TCR beta chains cytomegalovirus-associated.

Trimming took off 4 bases at V and 4 bases at J, with 7 bases between the two ends. Germline values: CDR1 MRHNA, CDR2 SNTAGT. The CDR3 sequence is 13 residues long. 60 Vbeta and 13 Jbeta primers were used in PCR. Sequencing was performed with immunoSEQ multiplex PCR; in TCRdb, only in-frame clones are kept and a portion is missing. This sample has some 110,000 clones, with approximately 78% found just once. Those who donated were healthy bone marrow donors. Sequencing used PBMCs. The chain uses TRBV6-4 and TRBJ2-2, with D perhaps TRBD2 (5 bases). The source of this sequence is a woman in her twenties or thirties in good health and CMV-seronegative. The CDR3 protein is CASSARGTGELFF. The CDR3 nucleotides read TGTGCCAGCAGTGCACGGGGCACCGGGGAGCTGTTTTTT.